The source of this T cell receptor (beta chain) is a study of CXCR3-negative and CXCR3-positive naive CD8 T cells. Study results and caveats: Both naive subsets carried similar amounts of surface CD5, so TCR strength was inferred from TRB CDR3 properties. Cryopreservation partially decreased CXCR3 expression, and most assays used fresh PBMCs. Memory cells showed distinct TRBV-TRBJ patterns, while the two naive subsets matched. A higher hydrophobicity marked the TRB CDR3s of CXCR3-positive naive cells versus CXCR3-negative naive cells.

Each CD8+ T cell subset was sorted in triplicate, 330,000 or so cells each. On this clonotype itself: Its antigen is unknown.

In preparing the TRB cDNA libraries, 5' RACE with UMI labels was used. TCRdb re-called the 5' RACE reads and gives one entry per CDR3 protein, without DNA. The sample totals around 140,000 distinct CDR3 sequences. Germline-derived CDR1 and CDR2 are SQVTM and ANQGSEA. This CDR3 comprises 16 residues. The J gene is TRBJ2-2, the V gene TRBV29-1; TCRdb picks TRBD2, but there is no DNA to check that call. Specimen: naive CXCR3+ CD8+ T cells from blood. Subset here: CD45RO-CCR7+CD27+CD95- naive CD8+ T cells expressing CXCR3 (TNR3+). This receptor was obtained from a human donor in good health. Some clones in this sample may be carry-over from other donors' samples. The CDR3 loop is CSVEEHEAGVTGELFF.